The 15 T cell receptor beta chains below come from one sample, sequenced in a study of blood T cell repertoires in COVID-19. Sequenced by immunoSEQ multiplex PCR; TCRdb stores in-frame clones only, minus some. The data contain around 140,000 clones, roughly 86% of them seen just once; the ten biggest clones take up less than 4%. Sequencing was done on a sample of PBMCs or T cells enriched from blood (not recorded which). The receptors stem from a woman in her fifties or sixties with acute COVID-19.

The genes are TRBV13 and TRBJ2-7, with 10 bases identical to TRBD2. Germline loops: CDR1 PRHDT, CDR2 FYEKMQ (reference sequence). The V gene end was trimmed by 5 bases and the J gene end by 3 bases; junction bases not matched to a gene: 7. The CDR3 has 15 residues. CDR3: CASSQTSGSVYEQYF. Written as DNA, the CDR3 is TGTGCCAGCAGCCAGACTAGCGGGTCCGTCTACGAGCAGTACTTC.

This rearrangement joins TRBV11-1 to TRBJ1-1; TRBD1 matches 8 bases. Germline V gene sequence: CDR1 SGHAT, CDR2 FQDESV (reference sequence). V trimming: 0 bases; J trimming: 2 bases; junction bases outside the gene matches: 2. The CDR3 consists of 15 residues. The DNA for the CDR3 is TGTGCCAGCAGCTTAGCCGGGACAGGAAACACTGAAGCTTTCTTT. Its protein product is CASSLAGTGNTEAFF.

The chain couples TRBV13 to TRBJ1-5, with 7 bases identical to TRBD1. The V segment lost 5 bases and the J segment 10 bases; nucleotides outside the gene matches: 8. CDR3 size: 13 residues. Germline V gene data show CDR1 as PRHDT and CDR2 as FYEKMQ (reference sequence). CDR3 nucleotides: TGTGCCAGCAGCCCAAGCAGACAGGGCCCCCAGCATTTT. It yields the protein CASSPSRQGPQHF.

The J gene is TRBJ2-3, the V gene TRBV19; 11 bases fit TRBD2. In germline, CDR1 is LNHDA, CDR2 SQIVND (reference sequence). The V and J ends lost 2 bases and 8 bases, in that order; junction bases with no gene match: 3. The CDR3 consists of 14 residues. CDR3 DNA sequence: TGTGCCAGTAGTATAACTAGCGGGAGTCTTACGCAGTATTTT. This encodes CASSITSGSLTQYF.

This chain links TRBV11-3 with TRBJ2-1; D is uncertain. With 1 base removed from V and 6 bases from J, the gap between germline ends came to 7 bases. There are 13 residues in the CDR3. Germline CDR1 and CDR2: SGHNT and YENEEA. The CDR3 here is CASSLAVSNEQFF. The CDR3 DNA reads as TGTGCCAGCAGCTTAGCAGTAAGCAATGAGCAGTTCTTC.

The rearrangement joins TRBV6-5 to TRBJ1-2; D perhaps matches TRBD1 (6 bases). This CDR3 has 15 residues. The V end was cut by 5 bases, the J end by 4 bases, with 17 bases between. Germline V gene data show CDR1 as MNHEY and CDR2 as SVGAGI. CDR3 amino acids: CASSNQGNQPYGYTF. CDR3 nucleotides: TGTGCCAGCAGTAACCAGGGGAACCAACCCTATGGCTACACCTTC.

This chain joins TRBV19 and TRBJ1-1; a weak D match, TRBD1 (5 bases). Germline V CDR1 and CDR2: LNHDA, SQIVND (reference sequence). This CDR3 spans 17 amino acids. The V end was cut by 3 bases, the J end by 0 bases, with 17 bases between. CDR3: CASSMGQMRHMNTEAFF. CDR3 sequence (DNA): TGTGCCAGTAGTATGGGGCAGATGCGCCACATGAACACTGAAGCTTTCTTT.

A few counts support this clone. The chain combines TRBV11-3 with TRBJ2-4; D call uncertain. The V gene lost 0 bases and the J gene lost 8 bases, with 14 bases spanning the gap. Per germline, CDR1 SGHNT and CDR2 YENEEA. CDR3 size: 15 residues. The DNA of the CDR3 is TGTGCCAGCAGCTTAGATCTGACGGGTCGGGACATTCAGTACTTC. This sequence encodes CASSLDLTGRDIQYF.

The V and J genes are TRBV21-1 and TRBJ2-1; the listed D gene, TRBD2, was not tested against the DNA. TRBV21-1 is a documented pseudogene. The CDR3 extends over 14 amino acids. CDR3 bases: TGTGCCAGCAGCTGCCCCCTGGCGGCCAATGAGCAGTTCTTC. Translation: CASSCPLAANEQFF.

This rearrangement joins TRBV6-2 or TRBV6-3 to TRBJ1-1, with no clear D. This CDR3 has 16 residues. Germline V CDR1 and CDR2: MNHEY, SVGEGT. V was shortened by 6 bases and J by 0 bases, with 17 bases between the two germline ends. DNA for the CDR3: TGTGCCAGCAGCCAAGGGCCCTGGAGGGTGAACACTGAAGCTTTCTTT. Translated: CASSQGPWRVNTEAFF.

The table lists this clone with a count of one. V gene TRBV28 combines with J gene TRBJ1-5; D not resolved. Germline loops: CDR1 MDHEN, CDR2 SYDVKM. With 8 bases removed from V and 6 bases from J, the gap between germline ends came to 20 bases. The CDR3 is 15 residues long. Written as DNA, the CDR3 is TGTGCCAGCGAAAGGTCTGTTTACCAGGCTCAGCCCCAGCATTTT. Its protein product is CASERSVYQAQPQHF.

The chain has TRBV19 and TRBJ1-4; D ambiguous. The length of the CDR3 is 16 residues. Germline V gene sequence: CDR1 LNHDA, CDR2 SQIVND (reference sequence). V lost 4 bases, J lost 3 bases, and 15 bases lay in between. CDR3 bases: TGTGCCAGTAGTACGGACCCGGGGTACTCTAATGAAAAACTGTTTTTT. Its protein is CASSTDPGYSNEKLFF.

The genes are TRBV7-3 and TRBJ2-3; 9 bases are shared with TRBD2. Losses at the gene ends were 4 bases for V and 1 base for J; bases not matched to a gene: 3. CDR1 and CDR2 (germline): SGHTA, FQGTGA. There are 15 residues in the CDR3. CDR3 DNA sequence: TGTGCCAGCAGCTCTAGCGGGAAAGGCACAGATACGCAGTATTTT. It encodes CASSSSGKGTDTQYF.

The rearrangement links TRBV6-1 to TRBJ2-7; a possible D gene is TRBD1 (6 bases). There are 16 residues in the CDR3. V was pared by 2 bases and J by 1 base, with 15 bases between. Germline V CDR1 and CDR2: MNHNS, SASEGT. The CDR3 spells CASSERQENPSYEQYF. CDR3 in DNA: TGTGCCAGCAGTGAAAGACAGGAAAATCCGTCCTACGAGCAGTACTTC.

This clone was picked up one time. The chain recombines TRBV13 with TRBJ1-1, with 8 bases identical to TRBD1. CDR3 length: 13 amino acids. CDR1 and CDR2 from the germline V gene are PRHDT and FYEKMQ (reference sequence). The J segment lost 4 bases and the V segment lost 6 bases, leaving 4 bases of the junction unmatched. CDR3 nucleotides: TGTGCCAGCAGAATAGACAGGGGCACTGAAGCTTTCTTT. Protein sequence: CASRIDRGTEAFF.